This T cell receptor beta chain was sequenced during a study of early T cells in non-severe SARS-CoV-2 infection. This CDR3 spans 13 amino acids. V shed 7 bases and J 6 bases; nucleotides not matched to a gene: 11. Germline-derived CDR1 and CDR2 are SQVTM and ANQGSEA. Unique molecular identifier tags were affixed to discrete cDNA molecules. MiXCR, run by TCRdb on the 5' RACE reads, gives a single entry per CDR3 protein. The data show more than 85,000 distinct CDR3 sequences, roughly 15% seen once. Sequenced: whole blood. This chain links TRBV29-1 with TRBJ2-7; the match to TRBD1 covers 8 bases. This sequence originates from an adult who was a healthcare worker with PCR-confirmed SARS-CoV-2 infection or an uninfected control (not recorded which). DNA of the CDR3: TGCAGCGCCATGACAGGGGATCAAGTCGAGCAGTACTTC. It specifies CSAMTGDQVEQYF.